This TCR beta chain is from a study of T cells in Graves' hyperthyroidism and ophthalmopathy. RNA transcripts gave rise to amplified TCR beta CDR3 regions. A set of HTBI primers served as the primers for a first-round RT-PCR of the TCR CDR3. TCRdb fed the multiplex PCR reads into MiXCR, producing one record per CDR3 protein. The sample comprises more than 300,000 distinct CDR3 sequences, 15% to 20% of which are singletons, and 40% rests with the top ten. This clonotype was seen at least ten times. The CDR3 loop spans 14 amino acids. V was pared by 8 bases and J by 0 bases, with 3 bases of the junction left unmatched. Per germline, CDR1 MNHNS and CDR2 SASEGT.

This chain uses TRBV6-1 with TRBJ2-1; 8 nucleotides match TRBD2. This clonotype originated in a man in his late teens or twenties with Graves' ophthalmopathy. Sequencing was carried out using blood. CDR3 in amino acids: CASSGTSSYNEQFF. Here the CDR3 DNA reads TGTGCCAGCTCGGGGACTAGCTCCTACAATGAGCAGTTCTTC.